This T cell receptor (beta chain) was identified during a study of blood T cell repertoires in COVID-19. The CDR3 is made up of 16 amino acids. J gave up 7 bases and V 3 bases, and 16 bases lay outside the gene matches. Germline CDR1 is DFQATT and CDR2 is SNEGSKA (reference sequence). How the authors handled the data: For nucleated cells, counts were estimated from reference gene primer amplification. Clones were read by immunoSEQ multiplex PCR, and TCRdb kept only the in-frame ones, dropping some. V and J calls and clone size are given by that table; D and trimming were obtained from the DNA. The sample lists about 160,000 clones, around 85% occurring once.

The receptor was derived from a woman in her 70s with acute or convalescent COVID-19. The sequenced material came from peripheral blood. The chain combines TRBV20-1 with TRBJ1-1; TRBD1 aligns across 8 bases. The chain's CDR3 is CSASNQVALGTGEAFF. In nucleotides, the CDR3 is TGCAGTGCTAGTAATCAGGTCGCTCTAGGGACAGGTGAAGCTTTCTTT.